The source of this T cell receptor beta chain is a study of cytomegalovirus exposure and HLA in healthy donors. The study, taken as a whole, reports: Sequences of the TCR beta chain were said to predict the HLA-A and HLA-B alleles of most subjects accurately.

The PCR was carried out with 60 Vbeta primers and 13 Jbeta primers. Sequenced by immunoSEQ multiplex PCR; TCRdb stores in-frame clones only, minus some. The sample contains around 78,000 clones, approximately 84% of which appear only once. Germline assignment: CDR1 SQVTM and CDR2 ANQGSEA. V dropped 4 bases and J dropped 4 bases, with 10 bases sitting between them. This CDR3 spans 12 amino acids. Turning to this clone: Antigen unknown.

The sample taken for sequencing was PBMCs. This chain uses TRBV29-1 with TRBJ1-1; D might be TRBD1 (5 bases). This sequence originates from a woman between 45 and 65 years old in good health and CMV-seronegative. Written as DNA, the CDR3 is TGCAGCGTTGTAAGGGGAGGCACTGAAGCTTTCTTT. Its translation: CSVVRGGTEAFF. Variable domain in full (rest from reference TRBV29-1 and TRBJ1-1): SAVISQKPSRDICQRGTSLTIQCQVDSQVTMMFWYRQQPGQSLTLIATANQGSEATYESGFVIDKFPISRPNLTFSTLTVSNMSPEDSSIYLCSVVRGGTEAFFGQGTRLTVV.